The clone carrying this TCR beta chain was counted between two and nine times. Antigen unknown. These data originate in a study of post-analysis software for immune sequencing data. At the level of the study: The courses of disease that were included comprised relapsing-remitting, secondary progressive and progressive-relapsing multiple sclerosis.

The study's findings and limits: In patients, roughly 5 TRBV segments were more frequent than in controls, with TRBV5-6, TRBV5-1 and TRBV20-1 among them. Samples sharing a preparation batch grouped tightly together when assessed by F measure. The study found significantly lower normalized Chao1 diversity in multiple sclerosis patients than in controls.

V was shortened by 1 base and J by 1 base, with 11 bases between the two germline ends. This CDR3 comprises 15 residues. Germline V gene data show CDR1 as LGHNA and CDR2 as YSLEER. Incorporated into the TCR beta cDNA libraries were unique molecular identifiers, which served to reduce PCR and sequencing biases. Input of roughly 1 to 11 million T cells yielded 450,000 to 550,000 cDNA molecules. TCRdb used MiXCR to reprocess the PCR reads, holding one entry per CDR3 protein. The sample has hundreds of thousands of distinct CDR3 sequences; about 40% are singletons. The sequence was collected from a girl aged 2 to 9 with multiple sclerosis. What was sequenced was blood. This chain joins TRBV4-3 and TRBJ2-7; D is unclear. CDR3 sequence (DNA): TGCGCCAGCAGCCAAGTGGCAGCCACTTCCTACGAGCAGTACTTC. Translated: CASSQVAATSYEQYF.